What follows is one T cell receptor (beta chain) and its context. With the 5' RACE reads reprocessed, TCRdb shows one record per CDR3 protein and no DNA. This sample's clone table lists approximately 420,000 distinct CDR3 sequences. Germline V CDR1 and CDR2: DFQATT, SNEGSKA (reference sequence). This CDR3 is 15 amino acids long. The record originates from a study of T cells expressing NK-cell markers. The chain carries TRBV20-1 and TRBJ2-6. The receptor was derived from a woman aged 50 to 60 in good health. The specimen was blood T cells: a sorted CD56 or NKG2C T cell subset, CD4+ or CD8+ T cells, or bulk PBMC T cells (not recorded which). CDR3 protein: CSARVDSSGANVLTF.